The 25 T cell receptor beta chains given below trace back to one sample, sequenced in a study of blood T cell repertoires in COVID-19. Assay: immunoSEQ multiplex PCR; the TCRdb copy retains only in-frame clones and omits some. Of roughly 360,000 clones listed, about 90% are singletons. The sequenced sample was PBMCs or T cells enriched from blood (not recorded which). All receptors derive from a man aged 25 to 45 who had recovered from COVID-19.

J is TRBJ1-2 and V is TRBV5-1; TRBD1 matches 7 bases. This CDR3 is built from 14 residues. The V gene's germline CDR1 is SGHRS and CDR2 YFSETQ. V lost 2 bases and J lost 3; bases outside the gene matches: 4. The CDR3 protein is CASSLGTDYYGYTF. DNA of the CDR3: TGCGCCAGCAGCTTAGGGACAGATTACTATGGCTACACCTTC.

The CDR3 nucleotides are TGTGCCATCAGTACTCCACTAGCGGGGGGGGGCACCGGGGAGCTGTTTTTT. This codes for CAISTPLAGGGTGELFF. J is TRBJ2-2 and V is TRBV10-3; 13 nucleotides line up with TRBD2. Trimming took 5 bases from V and 4 from J; bases not matched to a gene: 7. The CDR3 loop spans 17 amino acids. Germline-derived CDR1 and CDR2 are ENHRY and SYGVKD.

This clone was seen a single time. J is TRBJ1-4 and V is TRBV18; 7 bases match TRBD1. Germline V gives CDR1 KGHSH, CDR2 LQKENI. The trim removed 4 bases at V and 4 bases at J, leaving 15 bases unmatched. This CDR3 has 18 amino acids. The chain's CDR3 is CASSLYPQAGTVNEKLFF. CDR3 DNA sequence: TGTGCCAGCTCACTTTACCCACAAGCCGGGACAGTTAATGAAAAACTGTTTTTT.

The chain recombines TRBV19 with TRBJ1-2; 7 bases align to TRBD1. The V gene's germline CDR1 is LNHDA and CDR2 SQIVND (reference sequence). CDR3 size: 15 residues. V lost 5 bases to trimming and J lost 3 bases; unmatched junction nucleotides: 9. The CDR3 region is CASSYDTGDYYGYTF. DNA of the CDR3: TGTGCCAGTAGTTACGACACAGGGGACTACTATGGCTACACCTTC.

This clone was seen more than once but under ten times. The genes are TRBV6-5 and TRBJ1-3; D is ambiguous. The CDR3 consists of 15 residues. Germline V gene lookup returns CDR1 MNHEY and CDR2 SVGAGI. The ends were cut back, 1 base at V and 2 bases at J, with 9 bases in the middle. Here the CDR3 reads CASSYLRAAGNTIYF. The CDR3 nucleotides are TGTGCCAGCAGTTACTTGAGGGCGGCTGGAAACACCATATATTTT.

This clone appeared once. The gene calls are TRBV27 and TRBJ1-6; TRBD1 is a possible D gene (5 bases). Germline V gene lookup returns CDR1 MNHEY and CDR2 SMNVEV (reference sequence). The V gene lost 2 bases and the J gene lost 2 bases, with 10 bases spanning the gap. The CDR3 totals 16 residues. CDR3 nucleotides: TGTGCCAGCAGTTTAGACCACAGGCCCTATAATTCACCCCTCCACTTT. It encodes CASSLDHRPYNSPLHF.

The V and J genes are TRBV19 and TRBJ1-2, with 8 bases that match TRBD1. Germline lookup yields CDR1 LNHDA and CDR2 SQIVND (reference sequence). The CDR3 covers 16 residues. The ends lost 6 bases at V and 4 bases at J; junction bases unmatched: 13. CDR3 sequence reads: CASREGQAWGPYGYTF. In DNA form, the CDR3 reads TGTGCCAGTAGAGAGGGACAGGCATGGGGCCCCTATGGCTACACCTTC.

The rearrangement joins TRBV18 to TRBJ1-1; D is unresolved. Trimming shortened V by 3 bases and J by 1 base, and 15 bases separated the two germline ends. The CDR3 extends over 16 amino acids. Germline CDR1 reads KGHSH; CDR2 reads LQKENI. CDR3 in DNA: TGTGCCAGCTCACCGGCCAGCCCACAGACGAACACTGAAGCTTTCTTT. Amino acids: CASSPASPQTNTEAFF.

The CDR3 DNA reads as TGTGCCAGACCCAAGAGGTCAGCTAGAAGCAATCAGCCCCAGCATTTT. Translation gives CARPKRSARSNQPQHF. This chain uses TRBV7-5 with TRBJ1-5. TRBV7-5 counts as a pseudogene. CDR3 length: 16 amino acids.

This chain links TRBV5-4 with TRBJ2-2; 8 nucleotides match TRBD1. There are 17 residues in the CDR3. The junction had 11 bases not matched to a gene; V was cut back by 2 bases and J by 5 bases. Germline CDR1 is SGHNT and CDR2 is YYREEE (reference sequence). For the CDR3, the DNA is TGTGCCAGCAGCTTCCCCCCGGGCAGGGGGCAAACCGGGGAGCTGTTTTTT. This codes for CASSFPPGRGQTGELFF.

V and J are TRBV5-1 and TRBJ1-4; TRBD1 matches at 10 bases. Looked up from germline, CDR1 is SGHRS and CDR2 is YFSETQ. J gave up 5 bases and V 4 bases, and 2 bases lay outside the gene matches. The CDR3 spans 14 residues. CDR3 in amino acids: CASSPTGGNEKLFF. As DNA, the CDR3 is TGCGCCAGCAGCCCGACAGGGGGCAATGAAAAACTGTTTTTT.

This clone was detected a few times. The chain joins TRBV10-3 to TRBJ1-5, with 10 bases lining up with TRBD1. Losses at the gene ends were 10 bases for V and 5 bases for J; bases not matched to a gene: 5. The CDR3 covers 13 residues. From germline, CDR1 is ENHRY and CDR2 SYGVKD. CDR3 residues: CATTGGLDQPQHF. In nucleotides, the CDR3 is TGTGCCACGACAGGGGGCTTAGATCAGCCCCAGCATTTT.

The V gene is TRBV27, the J gene TRBJ2-3, with D possibly being TRBD2 (6 bases). The CDR3 contains 16 residues. V gave up 6 bases and J gave up 2 bases, with 18 bases separating them. Germline CDR1 is MNHEY and CDR2 is SMNVEV (reference sequence). In DNA, the CDR3 is TGTGCCAGCAGCATCGGAGGGACCGATTTCACAGATACGCAGTATTTT. This translates into CASSIGGTDFTDTQYF.

This chain connects TRBV6-2 or TRBV6-3 to TRBJ2-7; no clear D. Trimming took 2 bases from V and 7 from J, leaving 9 bases between them. This CDR3 has 12 residues. Germline assignment: CDR1 MNHEY and CDR2 SVGEGT. CDR3 bases: TGTGCCAGCAGTTACGTTAAAATGGAGCAGTACTTC. It translates to CASSYVKMEQYF.

This rearrangement joins TRBV28 to TRBJ2-6; D may be TRBD2 (6 bases). The CDR3 contains 14 residues. The V gene's germline CDR1 is MDHEN and CDR2 SYDVKM. With 7 bases removed from V and 5 bases from J, the gap between germline ends came to 12 bases. Here the CDR3 reads CASKGGDWANVLTF. DNA for the CDR3: TGTGCCAGCAAAGGAGGGGACTGGGCCAACGTCCTGACTTTC.

The chain is built from TRBV2 and TRBJ1-5; possible D gene TRBD1, 5 bases. There are 13 residues in the CDR3. Trimming took 6 bases from V and 6 from J, leaving 12 bases between them. CDR1 is SNHLY and CDR2 is FYNNEI in the germline V gene. The CDR3 region has the DNA TGTGCCAGCAGGCGGGACCATTCTCAGCCCCAGCATTTT. This translates into CASRRDHSQPQHF.

The chain recombines TRBV6-4 with TRBJ2-3; possible D gene TRBD2, 5 bases. Trimming shortened V by 5 bases and J by 0 bases, and 15 bases separated the two germline ends. CDR3 size: 16 residues. The germline V gene has CDR1 MRHNA and CDR2 SNTAGT. The CDR3 sequence is CASSLPRRTSTDTQYF. In DNA, the CDR3 is TGTGCCAGCAGTTTGCCTCGAAGGACTAGCACAGATACGCAGTATTTT.

The chain carries TRBV12-3 or TRBV12-4 and TRBJ1-1, with 9 bases aligning to TRBD1. The CDR3 spans 13 residues. After removal of 3 bases from V and 6 bases from J, the junction contained 2 bases not matched to a gene. CDR3: CASSFTGGSEAFF. In DNA, the CDR3 is TGTGCCAGCAGTTTCACAGGGGGCTCTGAAGCTTTCTTT.

The chain carries TRBV7-3 and TRBJ2-2; a possible D gene is TRBD2 (6 bases). The ends were cut back, 1 base at V and 3 bases at J, with 9 bases in the middle. The CDR3 covers 15 residues. Germline V gives CDR1 SGHTA, CDR2 FQGTGA. The DNA of the CDR3 is TGTGCCAGCAGCTTAATGGGGGGAGACACCGGGGAGCTGTTTTTT. The encoded protein is CASSLMGGDTGELFF.

The genes are TRBV11-2 and TRBJ2-3; D unresolved. CDR1 is SGHAT, CDR2 FQNNGV, per germline. The CDR3 contains 14 residues. Trimming pared 5 bases from V and 1 base from J, leaving 10 bases between. DNA of the CDR3: TGTGCCAGCAGCCAACCACGGGGCACAGATACGCAGTATTTT. Residues: CASSQPRGTDTQYF.

The gene calls are TRBV12-3 or TRBV12-4 and TRBJ1-1, with D maybe TRBD1 (5 bases). This CDR3 has 11 amino acids. V was trimmed by 7 bases and J by 6 bases, leaving 9 bases between them. The CDR3: CASTGYAEAFF. The CDR3 bases are TGTGCCAGCACAGGGTACGCTGAAGCTTTCTTT.

V usage is TRBV11-2 and J usage is TRBJ2-7; D call uncertain. V lost 1 base, J lost 0 bases, and 7 bases lay in between. The CDR3 runs 14 residues. CDR1 and CDR2 (germline): SGHAT, FQNNGV. CDR3 loop: CASSLGGNSYEQYF. The CDR3 coding sequence is TGTGCCAGCAGCTTAGGTGGCAACTCCTACGAGCAGTACTTC. The whole variable domain, remainder taken from reference TRBV11-2 and TRBJ2-7, is EAGVAQSPRYKIIEKRQSVAFWCNPISGHATLYWYQQILGQGPKLLIQFQNNGVVDDSQLPKDRFSAERLKGVDSTLKIQPAKLEDSAVYLCASSLGGNSYEQYFGPGTRLTVT.

The gene calls are TRBV5-1 and TRBJ1-2, with TRBD1 identical over 9 bases. V lost 5 bases to trimming and J lost 8 bases; unmatched junction nucleotides: 4. The CDR3 runs to 12 residues. Germline CDR1 is SGHRS and CDR2 is YFSETQ. CDR3 region: CASRETGGGYTF. Here the CDR3 DNA reads TGCGCCAGCAGGGAAACAGGGGGCGGCTACACCTTC. The variable domain in full, with the rest retrieved from reference TRBV5-1 and TRBJ1-2, is KAGVTQTPRYLIKTRGQQVTLSCSPISGHRSVSWYQQTPGQGLQFLFEYFSETQRNKGNFPGRFSGRQFSNSRSEMNVSTLELGDSALYLCASRETGGGYTFGSGTRLTVV.

DNA for the CDR3: TGTGCCAGTAGTAGGGGGGATGCAGGAAGCAACGAGCAGTACTTC. As protein: CASSRGDAGSNEQYF. The chain links TRBV19 to TRBJ2-7; the D gene is possibly TRBD2 (6 bases). V was trimmed by 4 bases and J by 5 bases, leaving 18 bases between them. CDR1 and CDR2 (germline): LNHDA, SQIVND (reference sequence). This CDR3 has 15 residues.

The rearrangement uses TRBV7-8 and TRBJ2-2, with D uncertain. Germline V gives CDR1 SGHVS, CDR2 FQNEAQ. Trimming took 5 bases from V and 2 from J, leaving 3 bases between them. CDR3 length: 12 residues. The DNA for the CDR3 is TGTGCCAGCAGCACTAACACCGGGGAGCTGTTTTTT. It translates to CASSTNTGELFF.